Listed below are T cell receptor beta chains from one sample, sequenced in a study of shared clonotypes between healthy human individuals. Generated by immunoSEQ multiplex PCR, the TCRdb table keeps only in-frame clones and is missing some. The table records more than 2,000,000 clones, about 92% of them present only once. Sequencing was done on a sample of naive CD4+ T cells sorted from blood. These receptors came from a young man in good health. Both conserved end residues are part of each CDR3. A D gene is named only where the DNA matches it firmly. Expanded clones are given a class, and other clones once, few, many or no size at all.

V	length	J	size	D	CDR3	DNA
TRBV29-1	12	TRBJ1-2	NA	TRBD1	CSGGTGGEGYTF	TGCAGCGGCGGGACAGGGGGAGAAGGCTACACCTTC
TRBV15	15	TRBJ2-7	NA	TRBD1	CATSRGTGEGYEQYF	TGTGCCACCAGCAGAGGGACAGGGGAAGGTTACGAGCAGTACTTC
TRBV7-2	15	TRBJ2-7	NA	TRBD1	CASSLGTGFSYEQYF	TGTGCCAGCAGCTTAGGGACAGGTTTTTCCTACGAGCAGTACTTC
TRBV2	14	TRBJ2-7	NA	NA	CASSEGGTFYEQYF	TGTGCCAGCAGTGAGGGGGGGACATTCTACGAGCAGTACTTC
TRBV6-6	13	TRBJ1-2	NA	NA	CASRNSANYGYTF	TGTGCCAGCAGGAACAGCGCGAACTATGGCTACACCTTC
TRBV6-4	12	TRBJ2-1	NA	NA	CASSDRYNEQFF	TGTGCCAGCAGTGATCGTTACAATGAGCAGTTCTTC
TRBV13	14	TRBJ2-3	NA	NA	CASSPRGITDTQYF	TGTGCCAGCAGCCCAAGGGGGATCACAGATACGCAGTATTTT
TRBV6-1	14	TRBJ2-3	NA	NA	CASSDLRSVDTQYF	TGTGCCAGCAGTGATTTGAGGTCAGTCGATACGCAGTATTTT
TRBV15	15	TRBJ2-2	NA	TRBD1	CATSRGTGATGELFF	TGTGCCACCAGCAGGGGCACAGGGGCCACCGGGGAGCTGTTTTTT
TRBV15	15	TRBJ1-1	NA	TRBD1	CATSRGWTGVTEAFF	TGTGCCACCAGCAGAGGTTGGACAGGGGTAACTGAAGCTTTCTTT
TRBV6-5	14	TRBJ2-7	NA	TRBD1	CASSRQGASYEQYF	TGTGCCAGCTCCCGACAGGGGGCTTCCTACGAGCAGTACTTC
TRBV19	15	TRBJ1-2	NA	TRBD1	CASSRGQGIFQGYTF	TGTGCCAGTAGTAGGGGACAGGGGATTTTCCAGGGCTACACCTTC
TRBV7-7	15	TRBJ2-5	NA	NA	CASSPRKGGSETQYF	TGTGCTAGCAGTCCCCGCAAGGGTGGGAGCGAGACCCAGTACTTC
TRBV6-5	15	TRBJ1-5	few	NA	CASSSSTGGNQPQHF	TGTGCCAGCAGTTCATCGACGGGCGGAAATCAGCCCCAGCATTTT
TRBV5-4	15	TRBJ1-1	NA	TRBD1	CASSTSQGVYTEAFF	TGTGCCAGCAGCACCTCACAGGGGGTGTACACTGAAGCTTTCTTT
TRBV6-1	14	TRBJ2-7	NA	NA	CASSVDGISDEQYF	TGTGCCAGCAGTGTTGACGGCATCTCCGACGAGCAGTACTTC
TRBV15	16	TRBJ2-3	NA	NA	CATSSRTAPSTDTQYF	TGTGCCACCAGCAGCCGGACAGCACCTTCCACAGATACGCAGTATTTT
TRBV27	15	TRBJ2-5	NA	NA	CASSSEVQRQETQYF	TGTGCCAGCAGTTCCGAAGTCCAAAGGCAAGAGACCCAGTACTTC
TRBV29-1	12	TRBJ2-7	NA	NA	CSVARQPYEQYF	TGCAGCGTTGCGCGGCAGCCCTACGAGCAGTACTTC
TRBV27	13	TRBJ1-3	few	NA	CASRGGMENTIYF	TGTGCCAGCAGAGGGGGAATGGAAAACACCATATATTTT
TRBV5-1	14	TRBJ2-7	once	NA	CASSLQGPDYEQYF	TGCGCCAGCAGCTTGCAGGGGCCGGACTACGAGCAGTACTTC
TRBV7-9	14	TRBJ2-5	NA	NA	CASSLLGGLETQYF	TGTGCCAGCAGCTTATTAGGGGGACTAGAGACCCAGTACTTC
TRBV28	17	TRBJ2-1	NA	NA	CASSSDRPVAANDEQFF	TGTGCCAGCAGTTCTGACAGACCCGTGGCGGCGAACGATGAGCAGTTCTTC
TRBV10-1	12	TRBJ1-5	once	NA	CASSPNNQPQHF	TGCGCCAGCAGCCCTAACAATCAGCCCCAGCATTTT
TRBV9	12	TRBJ2-7	NA	NA	CASSVVPYEQYF	TGTGCCAGCAGCGTAGTACCCTACGAGCAGTACTTC
TRBV5-6	11	TRBJ2-7	few	NA	CASSRVYEQYF	TGTGCCAGCAGCCGGGTTTACGAGCAGTACTTC
TRBV11-2	14	TRBJ1-1	NA	NA	CASSLAPAGTEAFF	TGTGCCAGCAGCTTAGCGCCCGCCGGCACTGAAGCTTTCTTT
TRBV6-5	16	TRBJ1-1	NA	TRBD1	CASSYGAGGLYTEAFF	TGTGCCAGCAGTTACGGGGCAGGGGGTTTGTACACTGAAGCTTTCTTT
TRBV7-3	14	TRBJ1-2	NA	NA	CASSLTGTNYGYTF	TGTGCCAGCAGCTTAACGGGGACTAACTATGGCTACACCTTC
TRBV7-9	15	TRBJ1-4	NA	NA	CASSSEAAAGEKLFF	TGTGCCAGCAGCTCGGAGGCGGCGGCGGGTGAAAAACTGTTTTTT
TRBV28	17	TRBJ2-2	NA	TRBD2	CASSLSRAGGRTGELFF	TGTGCCAGCAGTTTAAGTCGAGCGGGGGGGCGCACCGGGGAGCTGTTTTTT
TRBV13	15	TRBJ2-2	NA	TRBD1	CASSLVDRDTGELFF	TGTGCCAGCAGCTTAGTTGACAGGGATACCGGGGAGCTGTTTTTT
TRBV19	13	TRBJ2-3	NA	NA	CASSRGLADTQYF	TGTGCCAGTAGTAGGGGACTTGCAGATACGCAGTATTTT
TRBV5-6	13	TRBJ1-2	NA	TRBD1	CASSRKAGGGYTF	TGTGCCAGCAGCAGGAAAGCAGGGGGAGGCTACACCTTC